The following is a T cell receptor (beta chain) sequence with its context. The CDR3 has 15 residues. Germline V lookup: CDR1 SGHNT, CDR2 YYREEE (reference sequence). V shed 3 bases and J 4 bases; nucleotides not matched to a gene: 1. The data belong to a study of blood T cell repertoires in COVID-19. Study summary: Both acute and convalescent COVID-19 samples were obtained from the United States, Italy and Spain.

Clones were sequenced by immunoSEQ multiplex PCR, and TCRdb holds only the in-frame ones, with some missing. The table records some 170,000 clones, over 80% of them present only once. The TCR originated in a woman aged 50 to 65 with acute or convalescent COVID-19. Sample: peripheral blood. The rearrangement uses TRBV5-4 and TRBJ2-5; TRBD2 matches 15 bases. This chain's CDR3 is CASSSGLAGGETQYF. The CDR3, as DNA: TGTGCCAGCAGCTCGGGACTAGCGGGGGGAGAGACCCAGTACTTC.